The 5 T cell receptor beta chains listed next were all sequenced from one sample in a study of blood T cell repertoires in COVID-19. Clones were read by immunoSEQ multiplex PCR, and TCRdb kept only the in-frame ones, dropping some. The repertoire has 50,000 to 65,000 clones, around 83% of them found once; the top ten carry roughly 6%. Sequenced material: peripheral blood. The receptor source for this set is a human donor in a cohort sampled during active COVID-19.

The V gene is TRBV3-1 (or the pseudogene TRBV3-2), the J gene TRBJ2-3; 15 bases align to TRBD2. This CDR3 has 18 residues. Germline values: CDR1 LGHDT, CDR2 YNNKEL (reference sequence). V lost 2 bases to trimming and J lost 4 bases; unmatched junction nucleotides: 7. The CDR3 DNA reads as TGTGCCAGCAGCCAACCGGGACTAGCGGGGGGCAGGGCAGATACGCAGTATTTT. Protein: CASSQPGLAGGRADTQYF.

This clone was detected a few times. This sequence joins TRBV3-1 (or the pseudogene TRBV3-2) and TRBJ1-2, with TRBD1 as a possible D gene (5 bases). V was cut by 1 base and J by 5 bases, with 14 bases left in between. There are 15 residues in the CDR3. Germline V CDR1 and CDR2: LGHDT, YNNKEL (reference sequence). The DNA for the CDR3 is TGTGCCAGCAGCCAAGTAGCACAGGCGTGGTATGGCTACACCTTC. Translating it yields CASSQVAQAWYGYTF.

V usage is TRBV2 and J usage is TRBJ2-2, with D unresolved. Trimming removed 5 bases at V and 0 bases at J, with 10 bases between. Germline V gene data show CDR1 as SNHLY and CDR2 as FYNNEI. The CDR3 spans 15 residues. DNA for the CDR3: TGTGCCAGCAGTTCGATCTACGCGAACACCGGGGAGCTGTTTTTT. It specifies CASSSIYANTGELFF. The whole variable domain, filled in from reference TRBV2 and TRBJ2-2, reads EPEVTQTPSHQVTQMGQEVILRCVPISNHLYFYWYRQILGQKVEFLVSFYNNEISEKSEIFDDQFSVERPDGSNFTLKIRSTKLEDSAMYFCASSSIYANTGELFFGEGSRLTVL.

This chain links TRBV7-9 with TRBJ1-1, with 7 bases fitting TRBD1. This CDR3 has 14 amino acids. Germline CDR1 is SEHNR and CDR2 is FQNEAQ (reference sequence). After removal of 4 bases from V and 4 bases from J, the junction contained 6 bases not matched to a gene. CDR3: CASSSTGSGTEAFF. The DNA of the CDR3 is TGTGCCAGCAGCTCGACAGGGTCGGGCACTGAAGCTTTCTTT.

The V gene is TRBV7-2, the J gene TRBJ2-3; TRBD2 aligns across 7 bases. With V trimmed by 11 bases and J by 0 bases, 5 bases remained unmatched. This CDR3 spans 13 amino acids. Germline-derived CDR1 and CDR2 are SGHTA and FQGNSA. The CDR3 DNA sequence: TGTGCCGGGGGGGAGGAAAGCACAGATACGCAGTATTTT. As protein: CAGGEESTDTQYF. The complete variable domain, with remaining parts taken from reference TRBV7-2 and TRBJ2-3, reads GAGVSQSPSNKVTEKGKDVELRCDPISGHTALYWYRQSLGQGLEFLIYFQGNSAPDKSGLPSDRFSAERTGGSVSTLTIQRTQQEDSAVYLCAGGEESTDTQYFGPGTRLTVL.